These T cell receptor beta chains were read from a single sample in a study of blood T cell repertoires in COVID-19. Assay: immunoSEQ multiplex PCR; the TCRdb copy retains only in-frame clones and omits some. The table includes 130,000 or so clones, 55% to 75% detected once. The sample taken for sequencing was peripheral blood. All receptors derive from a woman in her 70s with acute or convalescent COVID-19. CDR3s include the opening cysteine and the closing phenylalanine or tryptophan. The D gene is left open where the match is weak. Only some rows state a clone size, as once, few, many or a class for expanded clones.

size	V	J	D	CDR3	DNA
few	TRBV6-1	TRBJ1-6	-	CASSAQGFHYNSPLHF	TGTGCCAGCAGTGCCCAGGGTTTCCATTATAATTCACCCCTCCACTTT
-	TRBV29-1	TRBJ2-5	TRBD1	CSATGGAGQETQYF	TGCAGCGCCACAGGGGGCGCAGGGCAAGAGACCCAGTACTTC
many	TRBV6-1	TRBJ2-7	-	CASSEADGGTYEQYF	TGTGCCAGCAGTGAAGCCGACGGGGGAACCTACGAGCAGTACTTC
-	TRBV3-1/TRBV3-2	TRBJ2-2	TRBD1	CASSRQGGATGELFF	TGTGCCAGCAGCCGACAGGGGGGTGCCACCGGGGAGCTGTTTTTT
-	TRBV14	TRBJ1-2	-	CASSQSGAYGYTF	TGTGCCAGCAGCCAATCAGGGGCCTATGGCTACACCTTC
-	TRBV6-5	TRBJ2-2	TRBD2	CASSPLAGVTGELFF	TGTGCCAGCAGTCCTCTAGCGGGGGTTACCGGGGAGCTGTTTTTT
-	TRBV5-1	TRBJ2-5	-	CASSLPPGLGEETQYF	TGCGCCAGCAGCCTCCCCCCAGGGTTGGGTGAAGAGACCCAGTACTTC
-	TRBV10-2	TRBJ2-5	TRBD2	CASSDPGGEAETQYF	TGCGCCAGCAGTGATCCCGGGGGGGAGGCAGAGACCCAGTACTTC
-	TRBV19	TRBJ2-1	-	CASSIEDFSYNEQFF	TGTGCCAGTAGTATAGAGGACTTCTCCTACAATGAGCAGTTCTTC
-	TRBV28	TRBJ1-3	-	CASSFGGHSGNTIYF	TGTGCCAGCAGTTTCGGCGGGCACTCTGGAAACACCATATATTTT
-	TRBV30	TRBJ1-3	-	CAWSVLGNTIYF	TGTGCCTGGAGTGTACTCGGAAACACCATATATTTT
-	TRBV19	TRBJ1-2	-	CASSTPNYGYTF	TGTGCCAGTAGTACCCCAAACTATGGCTACACCTTC
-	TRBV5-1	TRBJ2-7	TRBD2	CASSFGLAGSYEQYF	TGCGCCAGCAGCTTCGGACTAGCGGGGAGCTACGAGCAGTACTTC
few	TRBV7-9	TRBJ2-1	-	CASSPHSGNEQFF	TGTGCCAGCAGCCCCCATTCCGGGAATGAGCAGTTCTTC
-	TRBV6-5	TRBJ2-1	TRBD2	CASGLAAYNEQFF	TGTGCCAGCGGACTAGCGGCCTACAATGAGCAGTTCTTC
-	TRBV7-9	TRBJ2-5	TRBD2	CATVLAPKETQYF	TGTGCCACCGTACTAGCGCCTAAAGAGACCCAGTACTTC
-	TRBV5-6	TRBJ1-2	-	CASSKDSMPYGYTF	TGTGCCAGCAGCAAGGACAGCATGCCCTATGGCTACACCTTC
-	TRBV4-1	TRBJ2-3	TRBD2	CASSQDRTSGRGRDTQYF	TGCGCCAGCAGCCAAGATCGGACTAGCGGGAGGGGAAGAGATACGCAGTATTTT
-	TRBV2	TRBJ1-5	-	CASSEESGSNQPQHF	TGTGCCAGCAGTGAAGAGTCAGGGAGCAATCAGCCCCAGCATTTT
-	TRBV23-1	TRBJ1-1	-	CASSIYRVPGYVTEAFF	TGCGCCAGCAGTATTTACAGGGTCCCCGGGTATGTCACTGAAGCTTTCTTT
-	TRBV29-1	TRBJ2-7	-	CSAYGRDGTNYEQYF	TGCAGCGCCTATGGGCGGGACGGTACAAACTACGAGCAGTACTTC
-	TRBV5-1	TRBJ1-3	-	CASSPRDPSSGNTIYF	TGCGCCAGCAGCCCCCGGGATCCTAGCTCTGGAAACACCATATATTTT
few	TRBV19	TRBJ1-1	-	CASSIVSRGTEAFF	TGTGCCAGTAGTATAGTGTCGCGGGGCACTGAAGCTTTCTTT
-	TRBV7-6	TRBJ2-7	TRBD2	CASSLGTSEYEQYF	TGTGCCAGCAGCTTAGGGACTAGCGAGTACGAGCAGTACTTC
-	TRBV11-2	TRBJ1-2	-	CASSLGAAGVRYTF	TGTGCCAGCAGCTTAGGCGCAGCAGGGGTCCGCTACACCTTC
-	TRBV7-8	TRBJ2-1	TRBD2	CASSLEAGGPKDEQFF	TGTGCCAGCAGCTTAGAAGCGGGGGGGCCGAAGGATGAGCAGTTCTTC
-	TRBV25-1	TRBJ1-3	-	CASRPGSSGNTIYF	TGTGCCAGCCGTCCCGGGTCCTCTGGAAACACCATATATTTT
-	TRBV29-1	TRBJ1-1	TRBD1	CSVQGQGAHHTEAFF	TGCAGCGTCCAGGGACAGGGTGCGCATCACACTGAAGCTTTCTTT
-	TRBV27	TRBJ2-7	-	CASSPAWTAQYEQYF	TGTGCCAGCAGTCCGGCCTGGACAGCCCAGTACGAGCAGTACTTC
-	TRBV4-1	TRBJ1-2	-	CASSLQGVGGYTF	TGCGCCAGCAGCCTACAGGGAGTAGGTGGCTACACCTTC
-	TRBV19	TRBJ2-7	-	CASSIASGAYEQYF	TGTGCCAGTAGTATAGCCTCCGGGGCCTACGAGCAGTACTTC
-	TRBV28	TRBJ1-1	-	CASSRQREAFF	TGTGCCAGCAGTAGACAGCGTGAAGCTTTCTTT
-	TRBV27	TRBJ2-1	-	CASSITGSQATLHEQFF	TGTGCCAGCAGTATCACGGGGTCCCAAGCGACCCTACATGAGCAGTTCTTC
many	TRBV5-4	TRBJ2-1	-	CASSLAGARDEQFF	TGTGCCAGCAGCTTGGCAGGGGCGCGGGATGAGCAGTTCTTC
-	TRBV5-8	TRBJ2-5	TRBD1	CASSGGQGASGETQYF	TGTGCCAGCAGCGGAGGACAGGGGGCGTCGGGGGAGACCCAGTACTTC
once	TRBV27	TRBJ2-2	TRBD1	CASSSQTGSGELFF	TGTGCCAGCAGTTCCCAGACAGGGAGCGGGGAGCTGTTTTTT
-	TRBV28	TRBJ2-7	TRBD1	CASGNRGRQGIGEQYF	TGTGCCAGCGGAAACAGGGGGAGACAGGGCATAGGCGAGCAGTACTTC
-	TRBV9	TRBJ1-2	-	CASSLTGLPLAGYTF	TGTGCCAGCAGCCTCACCGGACTGCCCCTGGCGGGCTACACCTTC
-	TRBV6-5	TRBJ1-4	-	CASSYRAIVGKLFF	TGTGCCAGCAGTTACCGAGCTATCGTCGGAAAACTGTTTTTT
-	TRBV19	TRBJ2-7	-	CASSIRGGGYEQYF	TGTGCCAGTAGTATACGAGGCGGAGGCTACGAGCAGTACTTC